This entry concerns a single T cell receptor (beta chain). The data derive from a study of cytomegalovirus exposure and HLA in healthy donors. This CDR3 has 12 residues. Trimming shortened V by 6 bases and J by 7 bases, and 7 bases separated the two germline ends. Germline assignment: CDR1 MNHNY and CDR2 SVGAGI (reference sequence). In the PCR, 60 Vbeta and 13 Jbeta primers were used. Only in-frame clones appear in the TCRdb table, and some are missing; sequencing was by immunoSEQ multiplex PCR. The sample consists of 95,000 to 150,000 clones, roughly 9% of them appearing once. This TCR was sampled from a woman aged 40 to 50 in good health and CMV-seropositive. Source material: PBMCs. This rearrangement joins TRBV6-6 to TRBJ1-6; possible D gene TRBD1, 5 bases. The CDR3 bases are TGTGCCAGCAGCAGGGCGAATTCACCCCTCCACTTT. This gives the protein CASSRANSPLHF.